This TCR beta chain was recovered during a study of molecular identifiers for immune sequencing clone quantification. The germline CDR1 and CDR2 sequences are MNHEY and SVGAGI. V gave up 4 bases and J gave up 7 bases; unmatched junction bases: 6. This CDR3 spans 15 amino acids. TCRdb itself ran the PCR reads through MiXCR, one entry per CDR3 protein. The sample comprises around 460,000 distinct CDR3 sequences, about 21% of which are singletons, and 0.7% to 0.95% rests with the top ten. Study outcomes and limitations: Jurkat TCR RNA that was spiked in from one cell was reportedly detectable among roughly 1 million naive cells.

For this clonotype: Its antigen is as yet unknown.

The chain couples TRBV6-5 to TRBJ1-6, with 8 bases fitting TRBD1. The receptor comes from a human donor in good health. Some libraries in this study had Jurkat cell RNA spiked in. Sequencing was done on a sample of naive CD8+ T cells from blood, with Jurkat cell RNA spiked in. The subset here: FACS-sorted CD8+CD4-CCR7+CD45RA+ naive T cells. CDR3 nucleotides: TGTGCCAGCAGTTTTGCGACAGGGGCCAATTCACCCCTCCACTTT. Its translation: CASSFATGANSPLHF.